The clone carrying this TCR beta chain was detected a few times. TCRdb processed the 5' RACE reads anew with MiXCR; each CDR3 protein has one entry. The sample contains some 12,000 distinct CDR3 sequences, roughly half of which appear only once. Trimming took off 3 bases at V and 2 bases at J, with 10 bases between the two ends. The CDR3 sequence is 14 residues long. Germline lookup yields CDR1 MGHRA and CDR2 YSYEKL. Cells sorted as Tregs were CD4+, CD25+ and CD127-/low. The TCR was taken from a female donor with breast cancer. The rearrangement joins TRBV4-1 to TRBJ2-5; D uncertain. What was sequenced was tumor-infiltrating Tregs sorted from the breast tumor. The CDR3 loop is CASSQGNRQETQYF. The CDR3, as DNA: TGCGCCAGCAGCCAGGGCAATAGGCAAGAGACCCAGTACTTC.